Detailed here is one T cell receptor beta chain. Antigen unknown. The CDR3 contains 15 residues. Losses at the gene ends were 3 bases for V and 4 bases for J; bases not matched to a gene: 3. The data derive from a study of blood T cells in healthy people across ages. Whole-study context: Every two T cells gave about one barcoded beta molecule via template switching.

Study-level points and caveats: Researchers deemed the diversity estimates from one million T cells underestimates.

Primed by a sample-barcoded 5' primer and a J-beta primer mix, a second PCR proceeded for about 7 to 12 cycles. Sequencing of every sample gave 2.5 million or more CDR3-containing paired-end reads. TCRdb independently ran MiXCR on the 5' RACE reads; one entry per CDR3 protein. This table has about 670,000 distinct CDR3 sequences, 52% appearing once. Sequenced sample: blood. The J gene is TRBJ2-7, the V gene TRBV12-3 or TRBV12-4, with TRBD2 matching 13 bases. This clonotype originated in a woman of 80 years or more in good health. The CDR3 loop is CASSFGTSGIYEQYF. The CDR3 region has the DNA TGTGCCAGCAGTTTCGGGACTAGCGGGATTTACGAGCAGTACTTC.